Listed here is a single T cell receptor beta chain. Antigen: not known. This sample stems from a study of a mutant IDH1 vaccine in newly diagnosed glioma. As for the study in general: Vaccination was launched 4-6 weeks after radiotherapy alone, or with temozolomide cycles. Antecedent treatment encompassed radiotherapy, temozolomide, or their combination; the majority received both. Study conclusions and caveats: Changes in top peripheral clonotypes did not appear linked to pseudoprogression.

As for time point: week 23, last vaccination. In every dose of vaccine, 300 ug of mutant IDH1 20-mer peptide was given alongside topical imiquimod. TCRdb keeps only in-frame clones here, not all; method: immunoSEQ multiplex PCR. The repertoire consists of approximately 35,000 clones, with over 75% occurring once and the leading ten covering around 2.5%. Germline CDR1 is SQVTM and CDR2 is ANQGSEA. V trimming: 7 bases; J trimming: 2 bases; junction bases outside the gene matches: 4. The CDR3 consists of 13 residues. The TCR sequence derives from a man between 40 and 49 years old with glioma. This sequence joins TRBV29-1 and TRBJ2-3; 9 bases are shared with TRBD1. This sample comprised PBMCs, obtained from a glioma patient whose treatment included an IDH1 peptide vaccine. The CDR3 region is CSADRGATDTQYF. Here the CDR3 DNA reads TGCAGCGCGGACAGGGGAGCCACAGATACGCAGTATTTT.